This TCR beta chain originates from a study of response to subunit inactivated influenza vaccine. Study-wide results and caveats: Each seasonal flu vaccination may recruit only limited new T cells, authors suggested.

About this clonotype itself: The antigen is undetermined.

TCRdb called the RT-PCR reads again in MiXCR, with one record for every CDR3 protein. The table has about 610,000 distinct CDR3 sequences, about 14% seen once. V was pared by 9 bases and J by 6 bases, with 13 bases of the junction left unmatched. Germline loops: CDR1 MNHNS, CDR2 SASEGT. The CDR3 spans 15 residues. The material was PBMCs from blood, obtained 11 to 12 days after vaccination. V and J are TRBV6-1 and TRBJ2-7, with 11 bases lining up with TRBD2. This TCR derives from a man aged 50-59 years who received an inactivated influenza vaccine. CDR3 amino acids: CASGVATSGTGEQYF. In DNA form, the CDR3 reads TGTGCCAGTGGGGTGGCGACTAGCGGGACAGGCGAGCAGTACTTC.